This T cell receptor beta chain stems from a study of blood T cells in healthy people across ages. Study as a whole: Capture by template switching was about one barcoded beta molecule per two T cells. Overall study results and limits: Fewer expanded clones and more diversity marked long-lived versus aged donors.

As regards this clonotype: Its cognate antigen is unknown.

Alongside a J-beta primer mix, a sample-barcoded 5' primer served in a second PCR lasting roughly 6 to 12 cycles. Samples each returned at least 3 million CDR3-containing paired-end reads. TCRdb called the 5' RACE reads again in MiXCR, with one record for every CDR3 protein. The data show about 800,000 distinct CDR3 sequences, 55% to 75% seen once. This CDR3 has 15 amino acids. Trimming pared 1 base from V and 2 bases from J, leaving 10 bases between. Specimen: blood. This sequence joins TRBV12-3 or TRBV12-4 and TRBJ2-3; D is unresolved. This TCR was recovered from a man aged 25-45 years in good health. CDR3 amino acids: CASSLVSGNTDTQYF. The CDR3 DNA follows: TGTGCCAGCAGTTTAGTTAGTGGAAACACAGATACGCAGTATTTT.